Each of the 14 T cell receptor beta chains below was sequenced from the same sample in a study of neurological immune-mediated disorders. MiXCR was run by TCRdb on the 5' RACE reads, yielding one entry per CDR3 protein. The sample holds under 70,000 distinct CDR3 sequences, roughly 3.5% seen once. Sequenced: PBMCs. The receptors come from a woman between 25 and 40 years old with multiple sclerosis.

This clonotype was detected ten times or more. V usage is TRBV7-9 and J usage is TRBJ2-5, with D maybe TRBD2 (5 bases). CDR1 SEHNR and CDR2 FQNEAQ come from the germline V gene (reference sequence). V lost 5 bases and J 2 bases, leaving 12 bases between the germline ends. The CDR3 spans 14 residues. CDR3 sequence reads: CASSQTGKQETQYF. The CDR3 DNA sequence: TGTGCCAGCAGCCAGACCGGGAAACAAGAGACCCAGTACTTC.

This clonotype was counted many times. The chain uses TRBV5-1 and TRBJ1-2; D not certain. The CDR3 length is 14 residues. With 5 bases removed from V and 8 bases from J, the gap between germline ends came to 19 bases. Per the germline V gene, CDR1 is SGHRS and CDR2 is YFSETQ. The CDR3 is CASRPVEKRLGYTF. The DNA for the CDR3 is TGCGCCAGCAGGCCCGTGGAGAAGCGGCTCGGCTACACCTTC.

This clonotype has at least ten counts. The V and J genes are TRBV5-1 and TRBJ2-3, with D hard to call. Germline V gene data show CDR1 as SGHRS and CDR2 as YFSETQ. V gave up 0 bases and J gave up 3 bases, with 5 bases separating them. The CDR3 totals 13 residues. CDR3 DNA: TGCGCCAGCAGCTTGGAAGGAACAGATACGCAGTATTTT. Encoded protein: CASSLEGTDTQYF.

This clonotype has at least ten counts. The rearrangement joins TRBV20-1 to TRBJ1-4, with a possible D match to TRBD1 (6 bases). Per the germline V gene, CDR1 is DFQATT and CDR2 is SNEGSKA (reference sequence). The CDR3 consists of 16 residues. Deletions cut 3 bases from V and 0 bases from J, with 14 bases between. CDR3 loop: CSASRDTRATNEKLFF. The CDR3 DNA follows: TGCAGTGCTAGCCGGGACACCCGAGCAACTAATGAAAAACTGTTTTTT.

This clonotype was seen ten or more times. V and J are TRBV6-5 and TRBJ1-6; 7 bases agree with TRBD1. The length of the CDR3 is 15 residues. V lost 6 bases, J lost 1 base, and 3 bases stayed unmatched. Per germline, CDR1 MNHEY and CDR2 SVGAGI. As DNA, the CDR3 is TGTGCCAGCAGACAGGGGTTGTCCTATAATTCACCCCTCCACTTT. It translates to CASRQGLSYNSPLHF.

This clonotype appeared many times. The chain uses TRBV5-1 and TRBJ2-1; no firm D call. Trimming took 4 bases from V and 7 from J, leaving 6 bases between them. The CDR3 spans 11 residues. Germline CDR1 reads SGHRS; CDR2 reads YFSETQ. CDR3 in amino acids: CASSVGNEQFF. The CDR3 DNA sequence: TGCGCCAGCAGCGTAGGTAATGAGCAGTTCTTC.

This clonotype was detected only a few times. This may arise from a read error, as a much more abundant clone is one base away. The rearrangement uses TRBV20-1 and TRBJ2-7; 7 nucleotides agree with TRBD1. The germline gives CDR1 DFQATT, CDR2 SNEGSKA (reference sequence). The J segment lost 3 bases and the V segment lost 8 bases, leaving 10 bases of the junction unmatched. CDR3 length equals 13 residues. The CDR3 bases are TGCAGTCCGAAACAGGGGACCTACTACGAGCAGTACGTC. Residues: CSPKQGTYYEQYV.

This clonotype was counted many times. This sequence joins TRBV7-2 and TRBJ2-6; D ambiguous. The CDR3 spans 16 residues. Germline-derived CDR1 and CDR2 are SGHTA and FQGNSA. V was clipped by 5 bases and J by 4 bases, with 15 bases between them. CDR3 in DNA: TGTGCCAGCAGCCCCTCGTCCGGGTCCGGGGCCAACGTCCTGACTTTC. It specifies CASSPSSGSGANVLTF.

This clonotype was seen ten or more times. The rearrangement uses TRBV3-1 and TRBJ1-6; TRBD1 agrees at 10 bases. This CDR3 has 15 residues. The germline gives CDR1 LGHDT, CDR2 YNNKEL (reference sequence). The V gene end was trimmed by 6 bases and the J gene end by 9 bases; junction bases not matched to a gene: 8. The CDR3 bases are TGTGCCAGCAGGGACCGGGACAGGGGACGTTCACCCCTCCACTTT. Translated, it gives CASRDRDRGRSPLHF.

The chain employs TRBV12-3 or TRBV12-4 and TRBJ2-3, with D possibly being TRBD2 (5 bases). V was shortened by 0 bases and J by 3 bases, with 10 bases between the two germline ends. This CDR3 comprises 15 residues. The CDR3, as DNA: TGTGCCAGCAGTTTAGCTCGGACTGATACAGATACGCAGTATTTT. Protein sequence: CASSLARTDTDTQYF.

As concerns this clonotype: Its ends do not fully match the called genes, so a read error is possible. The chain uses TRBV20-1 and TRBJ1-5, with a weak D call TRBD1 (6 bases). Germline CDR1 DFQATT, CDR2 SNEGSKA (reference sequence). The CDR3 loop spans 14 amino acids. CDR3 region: CSAKRDNSNQPQNF. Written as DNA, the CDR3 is TGCAGTGCTAAAAGGGACAATAGCAATCAGCCCCAGAATTTT.

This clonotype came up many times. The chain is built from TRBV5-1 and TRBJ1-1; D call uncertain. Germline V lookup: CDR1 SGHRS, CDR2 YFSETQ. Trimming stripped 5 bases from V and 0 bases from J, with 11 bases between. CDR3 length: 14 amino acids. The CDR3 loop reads CASRSGPLNTEAFF. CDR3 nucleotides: TGCGCCAGCAGATCTGGACCGTTGAACACTGAAGCTTTCTTT.

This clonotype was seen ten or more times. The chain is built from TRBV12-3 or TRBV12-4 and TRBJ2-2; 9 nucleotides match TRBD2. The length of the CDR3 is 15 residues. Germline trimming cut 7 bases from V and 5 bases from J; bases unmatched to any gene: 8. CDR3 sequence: CASTPAGGSTGELFF. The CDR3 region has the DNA TGTGCCAGCACCCCAGCGGGAGGAAGTACCGGGGAGCTGTTTTTT.

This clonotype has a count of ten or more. The CDR3 spells CASSRQGAAYEQYF. CDR3 bases: TGTGCCAGCAGCCGACAGGGGGCTGCCTACGAGCAGTACTTC. The chain employs TRBV27 and TRBJ2-7; 10 positions agree with TRBD1. CDR1 is MNHEY and CDR2 is SMNVEV in the germline V gene (reference sequence). The CDR3 extends over 14 amino acids. The J segment lost 2 bases and the V segment lost 6 bases, leaving 4 bases of the junction unmatched.